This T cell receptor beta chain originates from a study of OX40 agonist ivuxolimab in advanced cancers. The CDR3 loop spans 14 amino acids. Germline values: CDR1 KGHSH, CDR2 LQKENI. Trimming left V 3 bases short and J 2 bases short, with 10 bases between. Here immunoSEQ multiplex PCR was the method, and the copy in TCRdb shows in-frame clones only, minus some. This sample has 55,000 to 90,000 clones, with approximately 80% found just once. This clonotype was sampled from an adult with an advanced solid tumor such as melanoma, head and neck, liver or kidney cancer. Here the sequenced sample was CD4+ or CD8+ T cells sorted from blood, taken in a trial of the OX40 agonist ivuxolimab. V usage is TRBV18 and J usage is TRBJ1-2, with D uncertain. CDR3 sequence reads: CASSPDISNYGYTF. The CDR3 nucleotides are TGTGCCAGCTCACCTGACATATCCAACTATGGCTACACCTTC.